Presented here are 30 T cell receptor beta chains from one specimen sequenced in a study of blood T cell repertoires in COVID-19. Profiled with immunoSEQ multiplex PCR; TCRdb holds only in-frame clones, not every one. The sample lists some 270,000 clones, around nine tenths occurring once. The sequenced sample was peripheral blood. Receptor source: a man aged 40-55 years with active or convalescent COVID-19.

This clone was observed a single time. The CDR3 reads CASSGSLNQPQHF. DNA of the CDR3: TGTGCCAGTAGTGGGAGTCTGAATCAGCCCCAGCATTTT. J is TRBJ1-5 and V is TRBV19; D uncertain. Trimming left V 5 bases short and J 4 bases short, with 9 bases between. The CDR3 covers 13 residues. Germline V gene data show CDR1 as LNHDA and CDR2 as SQIVND (reference sequence).

V and J are TRBV30 and TRBJ1-5; 7 bases align to TRBD1. The ends lost 1 base at V and 7 bases at J; junction bases unmatched: 4. Germline V gives CDR1 GTSNPN, CDR2 SVGIG (reference sequence). This CDR3 contains 13 residues. In DNA, the CDR3 is TGTGCCTGGAGTGCAGGGGGTACGCAGCCCCAGCATTTT. Protein sequence: CAWSAGGTQPQHF.

This chain uses TRBV6-1 with TRBJ2-7, with TRBD2 matching 9 bases. The germline CDR1 and CDR2 sequences are MNHNS and SASEGT. Unmatched junction bases numbered 7, after V lost 0 bases and J lost 4 bases. This CDR3 region has 16 residues. The CDR3 loop is CASSEAATSGKYEQYF. CDR3 bases: TGTGCCAGCAGTGAAGCCGCGACTAGCGGAAAATACGAGCAGTACTTC.

The chain uses TRBV3-1 (or the pseudogene TRBV3-2) and TRBJ1-3, with D perhaps matching TRBD1 (6 bases). The CDR3 is 16 residues long. Trimming left V 0 bases short and J 4 bases short, with 13 bases between. Germline V lookup: CDR1 LGHDT, CDR2 YNNKEL (reference sequence). The CDR3 DNA reads TGTGCCAGCAGCCAAGATGTTAGGGGGTCCGGAAACACCATATATTTT. Translated: CASSQDVRGSGNTIYF.

This chain connects TRBV5-6 to TRBJ1-6; possible D gene TRBD1, 6 bases. Germline values: CDR1 SGHDT, CDR2 YYEEEE. V dropped 6 bases and J dropped 4 bases, with 8 bases sitting between them. The CDR3 consists of 13 residues. The CDR3, as DNA: TGTGCCAGCACGGACAGTTATAATTCACCCCTCCACTTT. It translates to CASTDSYNSPLHF.

The J gene is TRBJ2-7, the V gene TRBV18; D is perhaps TRBD1 (5 bases). The germline V gene encodes CDR1 KGHSH and CDR2 LQKENI. Trimming left V 2 bases short and J 12 bases short, with 23 bases between. The CDR3 has 15 amino acids. CDR3 nucleotide sequence: TGTGCCAGCTCACCAGAACAAGCCGGGTTAGCAGGGTTGTACTTC. This gives the protein CASSPEQAGLAGLYF.

The sample holds one count of this clone. This sequence joins TRBV29-1 and TRBJ2-7, with D unresolved. V dropped 6 bases and J dropped 3 bases, with 9 bases sitting between them. This CDR3 contains 11 residues. Germline lookup yields CDR1 SQVTM and CDR2 ANQGSEA. The DNA of the CDR3 is TGCAGCGTCGGCACGGGCTACGAGCAGTACTTC. Translation gives CSVGTGYEQYF.

The chain combines TRBV27 with TRBJ2-3; possible D gene TRBD2, 5 bases. Trimming took 3 bases from V and 0 from J, leaving 10 bases between them. CDR1 and CDR2 (germline): MNHEY, SMNVEV (reference sequence). This CDR3 is built from 15 residues. The CDR3 protein is CASSLQRRSTDTQYF. For the CDR3, the DNA is TGTGCCAGCAGTTTGCAGCGGCGAAGCACAGATACGCAGTATTTT.

CDR3 DNA sequence: TGTGCCAGCAGCTTTCCCGGGAGTTCTTCCTACAATGAGCAGTTCTTC. It translates to CASSFPGSSSYNEQFF. The chain couples TRBV5-4 to TRBJ2-1, with a weak D call TRBD2 (6 bases). This CDR3 has 16 amino acids. V lost 2 bases and J lost 1, with 13 bases in between. Per the germline V gene, CDR1 is SGHNT and CDR2 is YYREEE (reference sequence).

The chain recombines TRBV4-2 with TRBJ2-1; D is possibly TRBD1 (6 bases). From germline, CDR1 is LGHNA and CDR2 YNFKEQ. This CDR3 has 17 amino acids. V lost 0 bases to trimming and J lost 0 bases, with 12 bases between them. This CDR3 reads CASSQDRGFGSYNEQFF. CDR3 nucleotides: TGTGCCAGCAGCCAAGATAGGGGGTTCGGCTCCTACAATGAGCAGTTCTTC.

V gene TRBV6-6 combines with J gene TRBJ2-5, with a possible D match to TRBD2 (5 bases). Germline V gives CDR1 MNHNY, CDR2 SVGAGI (reference sequence). Trimming removed 5 bases from V and 4 bases from J, with 17 bases in between. The CDR3 contains 15 residues. The CDR3 sequence: CASSNPYLEGETQYF. The CDR3 DNA reads as TGTGCCAGCAGTAACCCATACCTCGAGGGAGAGACCCAGTACTTC.

The rearrangement uses TRBV3-1 (or the pseudogene TRBV3-2) and TRBJ2-3; 11 bases are a match to TRBD2. Losses at the gene ends were 4 bases for V and 2 bases for J; bases not matched to a gene: 5. Germline-derived CDR1 and CDR2 are LGHDT and YNNKEL (reference sequence). The CDR3 consists of 16 residues. The CDR3 protein is CASSPVAGGYTDTQYF. The CDR3 DNA is TGTGCCAGCAGCCCGGTAGCGGGAGGGTACACAGATACGCAGTATTTT.

A few counts support this clone. CDR3 in DNA: TGTGCCAGCAGCCAAGATGATACGCAGGGCGCGGGAAACACTGAAGCTTTCTTT. Its translation: CASSQDDTQGAGNTEAFF. The gene calls are TRBV3-1 (or the pseudogene TRBV3-2) and TRBJ1-1; a possible D gene is TRBD1 (5 bases). The germline gives CDR1 LGHDT, CDR2 YNNKEL (reference sequence). Trimming removed 0 bases from V and 2 bases from J, with 19 bases in between. The CDR3 is made up of 18 amino acids.

This rearrangement joins TRBV30 to TRBJ2-1; no firm D call. Trimming pared 8 bases from V and 3 bases from J, leaving 14 bases between. Germline V gene lookup returns CDR1 GTSNPN and CDR2 SVGIG (reference sequence). The CDR3 sequence is 13 residues long. The CDR3 DNA sequence: TGTGCCCTTCTGACGTACAGCTACAATGAGCAGTTCTTC. It encodes CALLTYSYNEQFF.

This clone is a singleton in its sample. V gene TRBV10-2 combines with J gene TRBJ1-1; 9 bases line up with TRBD1. After removal of 8 bases from V and 4 bases from J, the junction contained 5 bases not matched to a gene. Germline loops: CDR1 WSHSY, CDR2 SAAADI. The CDR3 runs to 13 residues. The CDR3 DNA follows: TGCGCCAGCCAACAGGGGGCGGGCACTGAAGCTTTCTTT. It yields the protein CASQQGAGTEAFF.

The J gene is TRBJ1-5, the V gene TRBV28, with D perhaps matching TRBD1 (6 bases). Looked up from germline, CDR1 is MDHEN and CDR2 is SYDVKM. V lost 3 bases, J lost 7 bases, and 16 bases lay in between. CDR3 size: 15 residues. This CDR3 reads CASSFVQGGLQPQHF. The CDR3 region has the DNA TGTGCCAGCAGTTTCGTACAGGGCGGATTGCAGCCCCAGCATTTT.

The count of this clone is one. This rearrangement joins TRBV6-5 to TRBJ2-1; D is perhaps TRBD2 (6 bases). The germline CDR1 and CDR2 sequences are MNHEY and SVGAGI. The CDR3 contains 15 residues. V lost 4 bases, J lost 3 bases, and 13 bases lay in between. The CDR3 sequence is CASSSRGSGYNEQFF. The CDR3 DNA reads TGTGCCAGCAGTTCTCGGGGGAGTGGCTACAATGAGCAGTTCTTC.

The chain joins TRBV28 to TRBJ2-7, with TRBD1 as a possible D gene (5 bases). Germline lookup yields CDR1 MDHEN and CDR2 SYDVKM. Trimming cost V 7 bases and J 3 bases, with 22 bases left between them. The CDR3 totals 16 residues. CDR3 residues: CASNGAGPLTFYEQYF. CDR3 DNA: TGTGCCAGCAATGGGGCAGGGCCTTTGACCTTCTACGAGCAGTACTTC.

This chain joins TRBV5-5 and TRBJ2-1, with TRBD2 as a possible D gene (6 bases). In germline, CDR1 is SGHKS, CDR2 YYEKEE (reference sequence). The CDR3 extends over 15 amino acids. Trimming cost V 1 base and J 7 bases, with 15 bases left between them. For the CDR3, the DNA is TGTGCCAGCAGCTTGTACGGGAGAGACGGGAATGAGCAGTTCTTC. It codes for CASSLYGRDGNEQFF.

This chain connects TRBV30 to TRBJ2-5; 14 bases line up with TRBD2. V trimming: 3 bases; J trimming: 2 bases; junction bases outside the gene matches: 2. Per germline, CDR1 GTSNPN and CDR2 SVGIG (reference sequence). The CDR3 loop spans 15 amino acids. CDR3 amino acids: CAWRGLAGGQETQYF. For the CDR3, the DNA is TGTGCCTGGAGAGGACTAGCGGGAGGACAAGAGACCCAGTACTTC.

The chain uses TRBV9 and TRBJ1-3; TRBD1 agrees at 8 bases. CDR3 length equals 17 residues. V shed 3 bases and J 0 bases; nucleotides not matched to a gene: 8. CDR1 is SGDLS and CDR2 is YYNGEE in the germline V gene. The DNA for the CDR3 is TGTGCCAGCAGCGCGGGGACAGGCCGAAGCTCTGGAAACACCATATATTTT. Translation: CASSAGTGRSSGNTIYF. Looking up the rest from reference TRBV9 and TRBJ1-3 gives the full variable domain: DSGVTQTPKHLITATGQRVTLRCSPRSGDLSVYWYQQSLDQGLQFLIQYYNGEERAKGNILERFSAQQFPDLHSELNLSSLELGDSALYFCASSAGTGRSSGNTIYFGEGSWLTVV.

The gene calls are TRBV7-6 and TRBJ2-7, with TRBD2 as a possible D gene (6 bases). V was clipped by 5 bases and J by 6 bases, with 11 bases between them. From germline, CDR1 is SGHVS and CDR2 FNYEAQ. The CDR3 has 12 residues. The CDR3 protein is CASSDRRGEQYF. In nucleotides, the CDR3 is TGTGCCAGCAGCGACCGGAGGGGCGAGCAGTACTTC. Drawing the rest from reference TRBV7-6 and TRBJ2-7, the complete variable domain is GAGVSQSPRYKVTKRGQDVALRCDPISGHVSLYWYRQALGQGPEFLTYFNYEAQQDKSGLPNDRFSAERPEGSISTLTIQRTEQRDSAMYRCASSDRRGEQYFGPGTRLTVT.

The CDR3: CASSGGPMRTPPNYGYTF. CDR3 sequence (DNA): TGTGCCAGCAGCGGAGGCCCGATGCGGACGCCCCCGAACTATGGCTACACCTTC. V usage is TRBV5-5 and J usage is TRBJ1-2; D is uncertain. The CDR3 consists of 18 residues. The germline V gene encodes CDR1 SGHKS and CDR2 YYEKEE (reference sequence). V lost 4 bases and J lost 2, with 24 bases in between.

The rearrangement uses TRBV7-9 and TRBJ2-7; 8 positions agree with TRBD1. Losses at the gene ends were 2 bases for V and 7 bases for J; bases not matched to a gene: 10. Germline V lookup: CDR1 SEHNR, CDR2 FQNEAQ (reference sequence). The CDR3 has 15 residues. The CDR3 DNA is TGTGCCAGCAGCTTATCTGCGGACAGGGTAGGGGAGCAGTACTTC. This gives the protein CASSLSADRVGEQYF.

As for this clone: This sample also contains other DNA sequences that code for the same CDR3. The chain uses TRBV5-1 and TRBJ2-7, with TRBD1 matching 9 bases. Germline V lookup: CDR1 SGHRS, CDR2 YFSETQ. The CDR3 contains 15 residues. J gave up 4 bases and V 1 base, and 6 bases lay outside the gene matches. For the CDR3, the DNA is TGCGCCAGCAGCTTGTTTTCTGGACAGGGGTACGAGCAGTACTTC. Amino acids: CASSLFSGQGYEQYF.

This chain joins TRBV7-3 and TRBJ2-1; no definite D call. The CDR3 contains 15 residues. Trimming took off 1 base at V and 3 bases at J, with 10 bases between the two ends. Germline CDR1 is SGHTA and CDR2 is FQGTGA. CDR3 amino acids: CASSLSPADYNEQFF. The CDR3, as DNA: TGTGCCAGCAGCTTAAGTCCCGCGGACTACAATGAGCAGTTCTTC.

This sequence joins TRBV11-2 and TRBJ2-1; D ambiguous. From germline, CDR1 is SGHAT and CDR2 FQNNGV. This CDR3 has 14 amino acids. V lost 1 base and J lost 7, with 11 bases in between. The CDR3 is CASSLVSYLNEQFF. Here the CDR3 DNA reads TGTGCCAGCAGCTTAGTCTCCTACTTGAATGAGCAGTTCTTC.

V usage is TRBV7-9 and J usage is TRBJ2-1; D not certain. CDR3 length: 13 amino acids. V lost 8 bases, J lost 7 bases, and 15 bases lay in between. Per the germline V gene, CDR1 is SEHNR and CDR2 is FQNEAQ (reference sequence). The CDR3: CASERQALNEQFF. In nucleotides, the CDR3 is TGTGCCAGCGAAAGGCAGGCTTTGAATGAGCAGTTCTTC.

CDR3 protein: CASSARTGGGNTGELFF. In DNA form, the CDR3 reads TGTGCCAGCAGCGCCCGGACAGGGGGGGGGAACACCGGGGAGCTGTTTTTT. The gene calls are TRBV11-3 and TRBJ2-2; 10 positions agree with TRBD1. The germline CDR1 and CDR2 sequences are SGHNT and YENEEA. The CDR3 covers 17 residues. Trimming at V came to 5 bases and at J to 1 base, leaving 7 bases not matched to a gene.

The V gene is TRBV30, the J gene TRBJ2-5; D is possibly TRBD2 (6 bases). CDR3 length: 14 amino acids. The germline gives CDR1 GTSNPN, CDR2 SVGIG (reference sequence). Deletions cut 3 bases from V and 5 bases from J, with 16 bases between. The CDR3 DNA reads as TGTGCCTGGAGCCCGGGGACTTTCAGGGAGACCCAGTACTTC. This sequence encodes CAWSPGTFRETQYF. Full variable domain (missing parts from reference TRBV30 and TRBJ2-5): SQTIHQWPATLVQPVGSPLSLECTVEGTSNPNLYWYRQAAGRGLQLLFYSVGIGQISSEVPQNLSASRPQDRQFILSSKKLLLSDSGFYLCAWSPGTFRETQYFGPGTRLLVL.